This TCR beta chain comes out of a study of blood T cell repertoires in COVID-19. In the authors' workflow: Amplification from reference gene primers served as the basis for estimated nucleated cell counts. The method was immunoSEQ multiplex PCR; TCRdb's version includes in-frame clones alone and lacks a portion of them. V and J calls and clone size follow that table, whereas D and trimming were derived from the DNA. The sample yields about 130,000 clones, roughly 80% seen once. The CDR3 length is 17 residues. J gave up 0 bases and V 5 bases, and 3 bases lay outside the gene matches. Germline V gene data show CDR1 as SGHDN and CDR2 as FVKESK.

This receptor was taken from a man aged 55-75 years with acute or convalescent COVID-19. What was sequenced was peripheral blood. The V gene is TRBV14, the J gene TRBJ2-6; 11 bases are a match to TRBD1. The DNA of the CDR3 is TGTGCCAGCAGCAGGGGGACAGGGGGCTCTGGGGCCAACGTCCTGACTTTC. Encoded protein: CASSRGTGGSGANVLTF.